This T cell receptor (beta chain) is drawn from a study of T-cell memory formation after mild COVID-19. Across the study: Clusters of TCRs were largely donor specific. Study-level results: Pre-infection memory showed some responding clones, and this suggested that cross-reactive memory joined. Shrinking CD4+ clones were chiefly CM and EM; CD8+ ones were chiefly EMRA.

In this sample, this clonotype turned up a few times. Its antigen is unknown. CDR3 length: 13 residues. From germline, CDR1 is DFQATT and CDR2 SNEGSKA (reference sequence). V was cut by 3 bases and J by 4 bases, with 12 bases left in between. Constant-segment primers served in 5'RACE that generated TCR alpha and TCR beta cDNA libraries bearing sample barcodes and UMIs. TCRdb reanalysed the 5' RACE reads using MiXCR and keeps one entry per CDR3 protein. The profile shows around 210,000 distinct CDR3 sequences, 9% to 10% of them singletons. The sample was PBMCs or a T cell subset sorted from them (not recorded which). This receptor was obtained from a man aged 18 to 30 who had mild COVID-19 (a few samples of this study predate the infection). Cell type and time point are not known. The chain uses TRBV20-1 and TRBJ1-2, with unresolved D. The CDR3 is CSASGRSFYGYTF. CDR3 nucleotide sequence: TGCAGTGCTAGTGGCAGATCATTCTATGGCTACACCTTC.